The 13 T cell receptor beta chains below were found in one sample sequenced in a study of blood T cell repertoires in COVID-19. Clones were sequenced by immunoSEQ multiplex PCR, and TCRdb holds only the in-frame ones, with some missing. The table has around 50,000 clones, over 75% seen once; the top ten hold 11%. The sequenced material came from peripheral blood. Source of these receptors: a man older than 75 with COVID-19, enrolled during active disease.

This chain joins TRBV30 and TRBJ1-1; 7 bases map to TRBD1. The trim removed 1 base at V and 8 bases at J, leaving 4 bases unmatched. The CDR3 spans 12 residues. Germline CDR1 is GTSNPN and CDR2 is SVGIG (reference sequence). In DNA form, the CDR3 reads TGTGCCTGGAGTGAAGGGGGCGCGGAAGCTTTCTTT. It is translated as CAWSEGGAEAFF. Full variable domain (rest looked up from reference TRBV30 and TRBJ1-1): SQTIHQWPATLVQPVGSPLSLECTVEGTSNPNLYWYRQAAGRGLQLLFYSVGIGQISSEVPQNLSASRPQDRQFILSSKKLLLSDSGFYLCAWSEGGAEAFFGQGTRLTVV.

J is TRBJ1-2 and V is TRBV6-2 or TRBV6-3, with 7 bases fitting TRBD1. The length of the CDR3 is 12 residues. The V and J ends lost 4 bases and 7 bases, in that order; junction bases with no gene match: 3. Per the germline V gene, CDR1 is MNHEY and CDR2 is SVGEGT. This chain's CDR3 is CASSSRQGGYTF. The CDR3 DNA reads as TGTGCCAGCAGTTCTCGACAGGGTGGCTACACCTTC.

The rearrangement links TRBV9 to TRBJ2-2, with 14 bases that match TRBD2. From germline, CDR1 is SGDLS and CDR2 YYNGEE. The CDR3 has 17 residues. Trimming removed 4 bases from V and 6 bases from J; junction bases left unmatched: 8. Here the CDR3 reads CASSHGTSGSPPGELFF. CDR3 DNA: TGTGCCAGCAGCCATGGGACTAGCGGGAGTCCTCCCGGGGAGCTGTTTTTT. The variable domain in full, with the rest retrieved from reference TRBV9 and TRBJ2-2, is DSGVTQTPKHLITATGQRVTLRCSPRSGDLSVYWYQQSLDQGLQFLIQYYNGEERAKGNILERFSAQQFPDLHSELNLSSLELGDSALYFCASSHGTSGSPPGELFFGEGSRLTVL.

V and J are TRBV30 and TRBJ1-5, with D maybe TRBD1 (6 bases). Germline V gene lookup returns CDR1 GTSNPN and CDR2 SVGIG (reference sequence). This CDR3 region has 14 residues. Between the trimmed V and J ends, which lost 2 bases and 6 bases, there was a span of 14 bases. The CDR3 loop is CAWSKGGSGQPQHF. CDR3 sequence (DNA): TGTGCCTGGAGTAAGGGGGGGTCGGGTCAGCCCCAGCATTTT. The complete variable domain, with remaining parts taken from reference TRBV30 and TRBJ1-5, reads SQTIHQWPATLVQPVGSPLSLECTVEGTSNPNLYWYRQAAGRGLQLLFYSVGIGQISSEVPQNLSASRPQDRQFILSSKKLLLSDSGFYLCAWSKGGSGQPQHFGDGTRLSIL.

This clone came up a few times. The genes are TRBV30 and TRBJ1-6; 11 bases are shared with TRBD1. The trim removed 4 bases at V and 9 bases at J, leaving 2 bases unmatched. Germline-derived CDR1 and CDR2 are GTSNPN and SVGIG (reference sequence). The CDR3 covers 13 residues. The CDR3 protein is CAWTGQGASPLHF. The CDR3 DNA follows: TGTGCCTGGACCGGACAGGGGGCTTCACCCCTCCACTTT.

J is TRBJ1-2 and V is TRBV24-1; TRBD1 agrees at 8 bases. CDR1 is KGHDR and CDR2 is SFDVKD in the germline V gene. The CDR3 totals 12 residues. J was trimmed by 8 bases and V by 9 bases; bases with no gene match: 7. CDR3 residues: CATQDREAGYTF. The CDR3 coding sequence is TGTGCCACCCAGGACAGGGAGGCGGGCTACACCTTC.

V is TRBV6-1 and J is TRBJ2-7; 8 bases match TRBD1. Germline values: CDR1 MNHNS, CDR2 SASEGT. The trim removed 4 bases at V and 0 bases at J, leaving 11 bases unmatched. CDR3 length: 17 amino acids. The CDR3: CASSVLARQGFSYEQYF. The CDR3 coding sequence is TGTGCCAGCAGTGTTCTAGCTCGACAGGGGTTCTCCTACGAGCAGTACTTC.

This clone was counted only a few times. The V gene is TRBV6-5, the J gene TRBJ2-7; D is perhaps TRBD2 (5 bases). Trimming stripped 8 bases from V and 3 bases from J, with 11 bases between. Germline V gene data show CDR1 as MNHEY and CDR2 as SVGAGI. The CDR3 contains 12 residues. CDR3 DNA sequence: TGTGCCAGCTCCCTCGAGGGCTACGAGCAGTACGTC. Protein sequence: CASSLEGYEQYV.

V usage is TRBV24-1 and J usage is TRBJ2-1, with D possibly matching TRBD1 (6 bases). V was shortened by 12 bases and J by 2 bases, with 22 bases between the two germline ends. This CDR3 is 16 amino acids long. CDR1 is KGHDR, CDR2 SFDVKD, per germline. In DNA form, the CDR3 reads TGTGCCGTCTCAGTGGGACACCAGACTACCTACAATGAGCAGTTCTTC. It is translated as CAVSVGHQTTYNEQFF.

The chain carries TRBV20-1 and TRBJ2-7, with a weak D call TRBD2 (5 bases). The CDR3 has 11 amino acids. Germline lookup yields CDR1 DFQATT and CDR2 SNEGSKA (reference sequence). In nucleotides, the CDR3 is TGCACCACGTGGGAGCACGACGAGCAGTACGTC. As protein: CTTWEHDEQYV.

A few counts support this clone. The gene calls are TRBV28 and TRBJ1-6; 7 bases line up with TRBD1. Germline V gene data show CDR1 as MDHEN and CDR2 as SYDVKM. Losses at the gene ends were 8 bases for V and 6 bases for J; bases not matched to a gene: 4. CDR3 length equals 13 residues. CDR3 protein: CASLRDSNSPLHF. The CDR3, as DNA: TGTGCCAGCCTCCGGGACAGTAATTCACCCCTCCACTTT.

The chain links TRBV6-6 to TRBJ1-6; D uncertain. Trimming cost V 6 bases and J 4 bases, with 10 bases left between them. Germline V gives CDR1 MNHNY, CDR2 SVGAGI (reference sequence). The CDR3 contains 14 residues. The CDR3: CASSSQSYNSPLHF. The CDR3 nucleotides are TGTGCCAGCAGCTCACAATCGTATAATTCACCCCTCCACTTT.

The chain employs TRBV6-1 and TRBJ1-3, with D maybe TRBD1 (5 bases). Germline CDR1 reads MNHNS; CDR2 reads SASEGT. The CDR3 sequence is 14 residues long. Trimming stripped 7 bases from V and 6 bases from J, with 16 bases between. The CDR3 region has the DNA TGTGCCAGCACTACACGCGGGGGTTTAAACACCATATATTTT. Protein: CASTTRGGLNTIYF.